This T cell receptor beta chain was found in a study of blood T cells in healthy people across ages. Sample-barcoded 5' priming and a J-beta primer mix drove a second PCR of 7 to 11 cycles. MiXCR, applied by TCRdb to the 5' RACE reads, yields one record per CDR3 protein. This sample yields about 900,000 distinct CDR3 sequences, of which roughly 43% are seen a single time; around an eighth belongs to the top ten. General observations from the study: Age advanced and TCR beta diversity per million T cells fell, roughly linearly.

The germline V gene encodes CDR1 MDHEN and CDR2 SYDVKM. The V end lost 2 bases, the J end lost 8 bases, and 9 bases lay between the germline ends. CDR3 length equals 12 residues. Worth noting for this clonotype: Antigen specificity is unknown.

Donors were healthy Caucasian individuals from Russia aged roughly 6 to 100. The receptor's source is a man aged 30 to 39 in good health. The chain recombines TRBV28 with TRBJ1-1; D uncertain. Sequencing was performed on blood. CDR3 in DNA: TGTGCCAGCAGTTTACCTATGACAGAAGCTTTCTTT. Translating gives CASSLPMTEAFF.